What follows are 13 T cell receptor beta chains derived from one specimen sequenced in a study of T-cell reconstitution after alpha-beta-depleted transplantation in children. Construction of the TCRbeta library involved unique molecular identifiers. TCRdb reprocessed the PCR reads via MiXCR and lists one record per CDR3 protein. Of approximately 350,000 distinct CDR3 sequences listed, 10% to 15% are singletons. The sample here was PBMCs, taken from the stem cell graft. The receptor source for this set is a human donor who donated a stem cell graft to a child with Fanconi anemia.

This chain links TRBV18 with TRBJ2-3; D unclear. V dropped 3 bases and J dropped 4 bases, with 11 bases sitting between them. This CDR3 has 14 amino acids. Germline CDR1 KGHSH, CDR2 LQKENI. The CDR3 here is CASSPSTRADTQYF. CDR3 sequence (DNA): TGTGCCAGCTCACCTTCCACTCGCGCAGATACGCAGTATTTT.

This clonotype appeared a few times. The chain combines TRBV7-2 with TRBJ2-5; 10 positions match TRBD1. The CDR3 is 16 amino acids. V trimming: 5 bases; J trimming: 5 bases; junction bases outside the gene matches: 11. Germline V gene lookup returns CDR1 SGHTA and CDR2 FQGNSA. The CDR3: CASSAAGTGVGETQYF. CDR3 coding DNA: TGTGCCAGCAGCGCAGCCGGGACAGGGGTGGGGGAGACCCAGTACTTC. Full variable domain (remainder filled in from reference TRBV7-2 and TRBJ2-5): GAGVSQSPSNKVTEKGKDVELRCDPISGHTALYWYRQSLGQGLEFLIYFQGNSAPDKSGLPSDRFSAERTGGSVSTLTIQRTQQEDSAVYLCASSAAGTGVGETQYFGPGTRLLVL.

This clonotype was seen only a few times. This chain joins TRBV18 and TRBJ1-1, with D unclear. The CDR3 sequence is 15 residues long. Germline CDR1 reads KGHSH; CDR2 reads LQKENI. V was shortened by 3 bases and J by 1 base, with 12 bases between the two germline ends. CDR3 sequence: CASSPSRGTNTEAFF. CDR3 nucleotides: TGTGCCAGCTCACCTTCCCGAGGTACGAACACTGAAGCTTTCTTT. The full variable domain, rest sourced from reference TRBV18 and TRBJ1-1, is NAGVMQNPRHLVRRRGQEARLRCSPMKGHSHVYWYRQLPEEGLKFMVYLQKENIIDESGMPKERFSAEFPKEGPSILRIQQVVRGDSAAYFCASSPSRGTNTEAFFGQGTRLTVV.

This clonotype came up many times. J is TRBJ2-1 and V is TRBV19; D tentatively reads TRBD1 or TRBD2 (5 bases each). The V and J ends lost 3 bases and 2 bases respectively, with 8 bases between them. The CDR3 consists of 14 residues. Per the germline V gene, CDR1 is LNHDA and CDR2 is SQIVND (reference sequence). CDR3 region: CASSMGVTYNEQFF. The CDR3 DNA follows: TGTGCCAGTAGTATGGGGGTAACCTACAATGAGCAGTTCTTC.

The chain joins TRBV5-1 to TRBJ2-5, with 8 bases identical to TRBD2. This CDR3 has 15 residues. Germline loops: CDR1 SGHRS, CDR2 YFSETQ. The V gene end was trimmed by 3 bases and the J gene end by 6 bases; junction bases not matched to a gene: 10. This CDR3 reads CASSSLAAGPQTQYF. For the CDR3, the DNA is TGCGCCAGCAGCTCACTAGCGGCTGGACCACAGACCCAGTACTTC.

The chain employs TRBV5-1 and TRBJ2-5; maybe TRBD2 (5 bases). The CDR3 runs 14 residues. Germline V gene lookup returns CDR1 SGHRS and CDR2 YFSETQ. Trimming pared 7 bases from V and 4 bases from J, leaving 17 bases between. The CDR3 DNA reads as TGCGCCAGCGCCTCCTCGGGTAGCGCAGAGACCCAGTACTTC. Translated: CASASSGSAETQYF. Filled out from reference TRBV5-1 and TRBJ2-5, the complete variable domain reads KAGVTQTPRYLIKTRGQQVTLSCSPISGHRSVSWYQQTPGQGLQFLFEYFSETQRNKGNFPGRFSGRQFSNSRSEMNVSTLELGDSALYLCASASSGSAETQYFGPGTRLLVL.

This clonotype occurred many times. This rearrangement joins TRBV6-2 or TRBV6-3 to TRBJ2-2, with D maybe TRBD1 (5 bases). This CDR3 has 14 amino acids. In germline, CDR1 is MNHEY, CDR2 SVGEGT. Trimming pared 6 bases from V and 0 bases from J, leaving 8 bases between. Written as DNA, the CDR3 is TGTGCCAGCAGGGACAATTCGAACACCGGGGAGCTGTTTTTT. It encodes CASRDNSNTGELFF.

This clonotype was picked up a small number of times. CDR3 amino acids: CASSQDGATEAFF. CDR3 bases: TGCGCCAGCAGCCAAGATGGGGCGACTGAAGCTTTCTTT. J is TRBJ1-1 and V is TRBV4-1; possible D gene TRBD1, 5 bases. The germline gives CDR1 MGHRA, CDR2 YSYEKL. Trimming stripped 0 bases from V and 5 bases from J, with 7 bases between. The CDR3 is made up of 13 amino acids.

This chain links TRBV4-3 with TRBJ2-3; the D gene is possibly TRBD1 (5 bases). The germline V gene encodes CDR1 LGHNA and CDR2 YSLEER. The V gene lost 5 bases and the J gene lost 1 base, with 22 bases spanning the gap. The CDR3 length is 18 residues. This CDR3 is CASSKGAGFVERTDTQYF. The DNA for the CDR3 is TGCGCCAGCAGCAAAGGGGCAGGCTTTGTAGAACGCACAGATACGCAGTATTTT.

The V and J genes are TRBV5-1 and TRBJ1-2, with D perhaps matching TRBD1 (5 bases). Germline CDR1 is SGHRS and CDR2 is YFSETQ. V lost 2 bases and J lost 8, with 13 bases in between. CDR3 length: 13 amino acids. The CDR3 is CASSFETDRGYTF. As DNA, the CDR3 is TGCGCCAGCAGCTTTGAGACAGATAGAGGCTACACCTTC.

In this sample, this clonotype turned up once. This sequence joins TRBV7-9 and TRBJ2-5, with TRBD2 matching over 8 bases. Trimming removed 6 bases from V and 5 bases from J; junction bases left unmatched: 8. In germline, CDR1 is SEHNR, CDR2 FQNEAQ (reference sequence). There are 14 residues in the CDR3. The CDR3 nucleotides read TGTGCCAGCAGTTACGGGGGGGCCTTGGAGACCCAGTACTTC. It specifies CASSYGGALETQYF.

This chain uses TRBV11-2 with TRBJ1-4, with no clear D. The CDR3 consists of 15 residues. CDR1 and CDR2 from the germline V gene are SGHAT and FQNNGV. V was shortened by 1 base and J by 0 bases, with 6 bases between the two germline ends. The CDR3 reads CASSLGETTNEKLFF. The CDR3 DNA sequence: TGTGCCAGCAGCTTAGGAGAAACAACTAATGAAAAACTGTTTTTT.

This clonotype was observed many times. The CDR3 loop reads CASSYYQDAFF. CDR3 nucleotide sequence: TGTGCCAGCAGTTACTACCAGGACGCATTCTTC. V and J are TRBV6-2 or TRBV6-3 and TRBJ2-1, with D unclear. Trimming stripped 1 base from V and 16 bases from J, with 11 bases between. The CDR3 is 11 residues long. CDR1 MNHEY and CDR2 SVGEGT come from the germline V gene.